A selection of T cell receptor beta chains follows, all from one sample in a study of chemoradiotherapy in HPV16-positive cancers. Libraries were prepared by immunoSEQ multiplex PCR; TCRdb keeps only in-frame clonotypes and omits some of them. Of around 14,000 clones in the sample, under 95% were seen once. The source was blood, collected from a patient who underwent chemoradiotherapy. These receptors were obtained from a human donor with HPV-associated anogenital cancer. Each CDR3 is given with its conserved first and last residue. The D gene is left open where the match is weak. The listing skips clone size in some rows; elsewhere it reads once, few, many or a size class.

CDR3aa,CDR3nt,d_gene,v_gene,abundance,j_gene
CASRYRGVSGANVLTF,TGTGCCAGCAGATACAGGGGCGTCTCTGGGGCCAACGTCCTGACTTTC,TRBD1,TRBV6-5,NA,TRBJ2-6
CASSDSGGLRYNEQFF,TGTGCCAGCAGTGACTCGGGGGGCTTACGATACAATGAGCAGTTCTTC,NA,TRBV2,NA,TRBJ2-1
CASSYSKGLDEKLFF,TGTGCCAGCAGTTACTCGAAGGGTTTAGATGAAAAACTGTTTTTT,NA,TRBV6-6,NA,TRBJ1-4
CASSPIGQGQLTDTQYF,TGTGCCAGCAGCCCAATTGGACAGGGCCAGTTGACAGATACGCAGTATTTT,TRBD1,TRBV7-9,NA,TRBJ2-3
CASPFRDRDQMNTEAFF,TGCGCCAGCCCGTTCCGGGACAGGGACCAGATGAACACTGAAGCTTTCTTT,TRBD1,TRBV5-1,NA,TRBJ1-1
CASSALGRSAYEQYF,TGTGCCAGCAGCGCCTTGGGGCGTTCTGCCTACGAGCAGTACTTC,NA,TRBV5-5,few,TRBJ2-7
CASGEVYNEQFF,TGTGCCAGCGGCGAAGTCTACAATGAGCAGTTCTTC,NA,TRBV11-3,once,TRBJ2-1
CASSPKVTSGGEETQYF,TGTGCCAGCAGCCCGAAGGTGACTAGCGGGGGCGAAGAGACCCAGTACTTC,TRBD2,TRBV5-4,NA,TRBJ2-5
CASSDLPGGAYNEQFF,TGTGCCAGCAGCGACCTCCCAGGGGGCGCCTACAATGAGCAGTTCTTC,NA,TRBV21-1,NA,TRBJ2-1
CASGGERYNEQFF,TGTGCCAGCGGGGGGGAGAGGTACAATGAGCAGTTCTTC,TRBD2,TRBV27,NA,TRBJ2-1
CASSRLQGTDTQYF,TGTGCCAGCAGCCGATTACAGGGCACAGATACGCAGTATTTT,NA,TRBV5-6,NA,TRBJ2-3
CASSLAGMNDQPQHF,TGCGCCAGCAGCTTGGCGGGTATGAACGATCAGCCCCAGCATTTT,NA,TRBV5-1,once,TRBJ1-5
CASNPPGGRAYEQYF,TGTGCCAGCAACCCTCCCGGGGGGCGGGCGTACGAGCAGTACTTC,NA,TRBV7-9,few,TRBJ2-7
CASSLAQGKETQYF,TGTGCCAGCAGCTTGGCGCAGGGGAAAGAGACCCAGTACTTC,NA,TRBV7-9,NA,TRBJ2-5
CATSPTWGSNQPQHF,TGTGCCACCAGCCCAACGTGGGGTAGCAATCAGCCCCAGCATTTT,NA,TRBV15,NA,TRBJ1-5
CASSPQGNYGYTF,TGTGCCAGTAGTCCACAGGGGAACTATGGCTACACCTTC,TRBD1,TRBV19,NA,TRBJ1-2
CASSLAMNTEAFF,TGTGCCAGCAGCCTGGCGATGAACACTGAAGCTTTCTTT,NA,TRBV11-2,NA,TRBJ1-1
CASSLGPGQGDYGYTF,TGCGCCAGCAGCTTGGGACCGGGACAGGGGGACTATGGCTACACCTTC,TRBD1,TRBV5-1,NA,TRBJ1-2
CASRAGQENTEAFF,TGTGCCAGCAGGGCGGGACAGGAGAACACTGAAGCTTTCTTT,TRBD1,TRBV6-6,NA,TRBJ1-1
CASSLGGHTDTQYF,TGTGCCAGCAGCTTAGGAGGCCACACAGATACGCAGTATTTT,NA,TRBV11-2,NA,TRBJ2-3
CASSNMRTGLTGELFF,TGTGCCAGTAGTAATATGCGGACAGGGTTGACCGGGGAGCTGTTTTTT,TRBD1,TRBV19,once,TRBJ2-2
CASSLVGSGQPQHF,TGTGCCAGCAGTTTAGTCGGGAGTGGTCAGCCCCAGCATTTT,NA,TRBV6-5,NA,TRBJ1-5
CASSQGGHPSNQPQHF,TGCGCCAGCAGCCAAGGAGGACACCCCAGCAATCAGCCCCAGCATTTT,NA,TRBV4-3,few,TRBJ1-5
CASQAGDGYGYTF,TGTGCCTCCCAGGCGGGGGATGGCTATGGCTACACCTTC,NA,TRBV30,NA,TRBJ1-2
CASSGTGSYNEQFF,TGCGCCAGCAGTGGGACAGGGTCCTACAATGAGCAGTTCTTC,TRBD1,TRBV10-1,NA,TRBJ2-1
CATTGRIEWLNTEAFF,TGTGCCACGACAGGAAGGATTGAATGGTTGAACACTGAAGCTTTCTTT,NA,TRBV6-6,NA,TRBJ1-1